Below, one T cell receptor beta chain is given with its context. Its specific antigen is unknown. There are no base qualities to consult, and no much larger clone falls within one base. In the germline V gene, CDR1 corresponds to SGHTS and CDR2 to YDEGEE. Compared with germline, V lacks 9 bases and J lacks 0 bases; bases without a gene match: 8. The CDR3 contains 14 residues, cysteine and phenylalanine counted. Only the CDR3 part of the read is kept: 42 bases, read in frame from the first base. Collaborating institutions collected whole blood in K2EDTA tubes following their own protocols. For TCRbeta analysis, collaborators shipped samples in one of three forms: frozen whole blood, isolated PBMCs, or DNA extracted from either of those sample types. TCRbeta CDR3 regions were amplified from genomic DNA using the immunoSEQ Assay, a bias-controlled multiplex PCR. In the authors' own workflow: Within the assay, amplification of reference gene primers was used to estimate how many nucleated cells each sample contained. To quantify the absolute abundance of each unique TCRbeta CDR3 rearrangement, sequence reads were collapsed and filtered. Productive Simpson clonality was computed per sample as the square root of Simpson's diversity index over productive rearrangements. Sourced from immuneACCESS, this table was stored by TCRdb with only in-frame sequences that have V and J called. A share of the clones is absent; for the studies checked, an unresolved V gene accounts for under half, and the remainder has no known explanation. V, J and clone size are taken as reported in that table, and D and trimming were inferred from the DNA itself. The sample table shows about 280,000 clones, and roughly 87% are seen once. More than 10% of the sample lies in the top ten.

The data were taken from a study of blood T cell repertoires in COVID-19 (dated by TCRdb to 2020 to 2021). With respect to the entire study: The collaborator samples originated in the United States, Italy and Spain and spanned the acute and convalescent phases of COVID-19. The material from the prospective study consisted of cDNA or gDNA derived from T cells, B-cell-depleted T cells, or PBMCs. Subjects who had been exposed to COVID-19, were actively infected with it, or had recovered from it provided the deeply sampled blood TCRbeta repertoires that made up the dataset. The repertoires were made available in a free public database intended to serve as a resource for research on the immune response to SARS-CoV-2. Samples were obtained from the ongoing ImmuneRACE study (first 160 participants) and from 1,254 subjects provided by 6 global collaborators. Nearly every sample came with metadata listing a de-identified subject ID, COVID-19 status, age in years and sex. HLA class I and class II types, where available, came from metadata supplied by the sample provider rather than from assay-based typing. The paper as a whole reports these results and caveats: How much clinical and demographic metadata was included differed by source and by participant, and the metadata was provided uncurated.

The sequencing sample was made of peripheral blood. The chain uses TRBV5-8 and TRBJ2-7, with TRBD1 matching 8 junction bases. This clonotype was sampled from a human donor in a cohort sampled during active COVID-19. The base sequence is TGTGCCATAACATCACAGGGGGACTCCTACGAGCAGTACTTC. Its amino acids are CAITSQGDSYEQYF. The variable domain in full, with residues beyond the CDR3 obtained from the reference TRBV5-8 and TRBJ2-7 genes, is EAGVTQSPTHLIKTRGQQATLRCSPISGHTSVYWYQQALGLGLQFLLWYDEGEERNRGNFPPRFSGRQFPNYSSELNVNALELEDSALYLCAITSQGDSYEQYFGPGTRLTVT.